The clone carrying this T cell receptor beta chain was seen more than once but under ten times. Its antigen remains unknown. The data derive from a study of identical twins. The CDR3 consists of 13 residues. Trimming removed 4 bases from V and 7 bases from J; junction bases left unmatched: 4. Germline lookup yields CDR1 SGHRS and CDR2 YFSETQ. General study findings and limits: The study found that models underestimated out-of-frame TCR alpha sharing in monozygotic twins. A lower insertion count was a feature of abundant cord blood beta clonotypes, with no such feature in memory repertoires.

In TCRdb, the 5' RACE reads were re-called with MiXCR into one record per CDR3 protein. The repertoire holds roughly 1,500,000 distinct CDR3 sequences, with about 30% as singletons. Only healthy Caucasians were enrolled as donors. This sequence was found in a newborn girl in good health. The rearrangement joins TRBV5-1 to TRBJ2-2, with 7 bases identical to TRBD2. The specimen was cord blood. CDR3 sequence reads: CASSQTSFGELFF. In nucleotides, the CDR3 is TGCGCCAGCAGCCAGACTAGCTTCGGGGAGCTGTTTTTT. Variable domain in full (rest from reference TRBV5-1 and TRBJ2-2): KAGVTQTPRYLIKTRGQQVTLSCSPISGHRSVSWYQQTPGQGLQFLFEYFSETQRNKGNFPGRFSGRQFSNSRSEMNVSTLELGDSALYLCASSQTSFGELFFGEGSRLTVL.